Each of the 4 T cell receptor beta chains below was sequenced from the same sample in a study of blood T cell repertoires in COVID-19. Profiling relied on immunoSEQ multiplex PCR, and the TCRdb table lists in-frame clones only, not all of them. The sample yields about 150,000 clones, roughly 90% seen once. The sample consisted of peripheral blood. The source is a man aged 55 to 70 with acute or convalescent COVID-19.

V usage is TRBV29-1 and J usage is TRBJ2-1; 12 bases line up with TRBD2. Germline V CDR1 and CDR2: SQVTM, ANQGSEA. This CDR3 comprises 16 residues. Unmatched junction bases numbered 10, after V lost 4 bases and J lost 6 bases. The CDR3 loop reads CSVVVGTSGWGNEQFF. In DNA form, the CDR3 reads TGCAGCGTTGTGGTCGGGACTAGCGGGTGGGGCAATGAGCAGTTCTTC.

DNA for the CDR3: TGCGCCAGCAGCCAAGATCTCGGCAGGGTTGGCCAGCCCCAGCATTTT. Encoded protein: CASSQDLGRVGQPQHF. The chain uses TRBV4-1 and TRBJ1-5, with D perhaps matching TRBD1 (5 bases). CDR1 and CDR2 (germline): MGHRA, YSYEKL. Trimming shortened V by 0 bases and J by 7 bases, and 16 bases separated the two germline ends. The CDR3 spans 16 residues.

The J gene is TRBJ1-1, the V gene TRBV3-1 (or the pseudogene TRBV3-2); D is perhaps TRBD1 (6 bases). Trimming removed 5 bases at V and 2 bases at J, with 12 bases between. Germline V gene data show CDR1 as LGHDT and CDR2 as YNNKEL (reference sequence). The CDR3 has 14 residues. Written as DNA, the CDR3 is TGTGCCAGCAGCATTACAGGGTTTAACACTGAAGCTTTCTTT. Protein product: CASSITGFNTEAFF.

This chain links TRBV5-6 with TRBJ1-3, with TRBD1 identical over 7 bases. CDR1 and CDR2 from the germline V gene are SGHDT and YYEEEE. Unmatched junction bases numbered 5, after V lost 5 bases and J lost 0 bases. This CDR3 region has 15 residues. CDR3 region: CASRPGQPSGNTIYF. DNA of the CDR3: TGTGCCAGCAGACCGGGACAGCCCTCTGGAAACACCATATATTTT.